One sample yielded the 14 T cell receptor beta chains listed below, sequenced in a study of beta chain features in type 1 diabetes. Study-level findings and limits: Within each of all four CD4+ subsets, Type 1 diabetes patients had TCRB CDR3s that were moderately but significantly shorter.

These TCRs are of unknown antigen specificity. The sequenced template was cDNA made from the entire isolated RNA. This table comes from immunoSEQ multiplex PCR, and its TCRdb copy is limited to in-frame clones, with some not included. The sample holds some 190,000 clones, around 7.9% seen once. The sequenced sample was central memory CD4+ T cells from blood. These receptors came from a man aged 18 to 30 with type 1 diabetes.

The chain couples TRBV5-4 to TRBJ2-1; TRBD2 matches at 13 bases. The CDR3 has 15 residues. V dropped 3 bases and J dropped 4; count of bases not matched to a gene: 1. Germline values: CDR1 SGHNT, CDR2 YYREEE (reference sequence). CDR3 DNA: TGTGCCAGCAGCTGGACTAGCGGGGGATACAATGAGCAGTTCTTC. This gives the protein CASSWTSGGYNEQFF.

This clone was seen a few times. This sequence may be a read error, since a much larger clone differs from it by one base. V and J are TRBV6-5 and TRBJ2-1, with D hard to call. Germline-derived CDR1 and CDR2 are MNHEY and SVGAGI. The CDR3 extends over 11 amino acids. Trimming pared 5 bases from V and 6 bases from J, leaving 5 bases between. The CDR3 is CASSRSNEQFF. The CDR3 region has the DNA TGTGCCAGCAGTCGCAGCAATGAGCAGTTCTTC.

This clone was seen a few times. The chain employs TRBV29-1 and TRBJ2-5; the D gene is possibly TRBD2 (5 bases). CDR1 SQVTM and CDR2 ANQGSEA come from the germline V gene. The CDR3 covers 12 residues. The V gene lost 4 bases and the J gene lost 5 bases, with 11 bases spanning the gap. CDR3 residues: CSVVRDRETQYF. The CDR3, as DNA: TGCAGCGTTGTCCGGGATCGGGAGACCCAGTACTTC. Complete variable domain (other parts from reference TRBV29-1 and TRBJ2-5): SAVISQKPSRDICQRGTSLTIQCQVDSQVTMMFWYRQQPGQSLTLIATANQGSEATYESGFVIDKFPISRPNLTFSTLTVSNMSPEDSSIYLCSVVRDRETQYFGPGTRLLVL.

The rearrangement links TRBV7-9 to TRBJ1-2; weak D call: TRBD1 (5 bases). The CDR3 extends over 13 amino acids. From germline, CDR1 is SEHNR and CDR2 FQNEAQ (reference sequence). The V and J ends lost 4 bases and 3 bases respectively, with 9 bases between them. CDR3 in amino acids: CASSWGGDYGYTF. Here the CDR3 DNA reads TGTGCCAGCAGCTGGGGGGGTGACTATGGCTACACCTTC.

Of note for this clone: One junction end disagrees with the germline gene, perhaps due to a read error. The chain couples TRBV7-9 to TRBJ1-2, with D possibly TRBD1 on 5 matching bases. CDR1 is SEHNR, CDR2 FQNEAQ, per germline (reference sequence). There are 14 residues in the CDR3. Written as DNA, the CDR3 is TGTGCCAGCAGTTTAGGTGGGGGAGGCTATGGCTACACCTTC. Protein product: CASSLGGGGYGYTF.

The chain combines TRBV7-2 with TRBJ2-1, with D possibly TRBD1 on 5 matching bases. Germline CDR1 reads SGHTA; CDR2 reads FQGNSA. The CDR3 is 17 residues long. V lost 1 base to trimming and J lost 6 bases, with 19 bases between them. The CDR3 coding sequence is TGTGCCAGCAGCTTAGTAGTGGGGCAGGGCTTAGGCAATGAGCAGTTCTTC. It translates to CASSLVVGQGLGNEQFF.

This clone was observed many times. The chain is built from TRBV5-1 and TRBJ2-1, with 9 bases fitting TRBD2. Trimming removed 0 bases from V and 2 bases from J; junction bases left unmatched: 0. The CDR3 length is 15 residues. Germline V CDR1 and CDR2: SGHRS, YFSETQ. The CDR3 DNA reads TGCGCCAGCAGCTTGGGCGGGGGGGCCTACAATGAGCAGTTCTTC. The encoded protein is CASSLGGGAYNEQFF.

This clone was counted between two and nine times. This chain uses TRBV5-1 with TRBJ1-2; 8 nucleotides align to TRBD1. Germline V gives CDR1 SGHRS, CDR2 YFSETQ. The CDR3 loop spans 14 amino acids. J was trimmed by 2 bases and V by 0 bases; bases with no gene match: 0. The CDR3: CASSLGQGNYGYTF. The CDR3 DNA reads TGCGCCAGCAGCTTGGGACAGGGGAACTATGGCTACACCTTC.

The sample holds a few counts of this clone. The V gene is TRBV4-2, the J gene TRBJ2-1; D is possibly TRBD2 (5 bases). The CDR3 is made up of 14 amino acids. Germline V gene data show CDR1 as LGHNA and CDR2 as YNFKEQ. Trimming stripped 0 bases from V and 6 bases from J, with 9 bases between. The CDR3 here is CASSQDASPNEQFF. The CDR3 DNA sequence: TGTGCCAGCAGCCAAGATGCTAGCCCCAATGAGCAGTTCTTC.

The rearrangement joins TRBV7-2 to TRBJ2-7; 8 nucleotides agree with TRBD1. Germline-derived CDR1 and CDR2 are SGHTA and FQGNSA. This CDR3 has 15 residues. V dropped 3 bases and J dropped 2; count of bases not matched to a gene: 6. The DNA for the CDR3 is TGTGCCAGCAGCTTTTCGACGACAGGGGCCTACGAGCAGTACTTC. Protein: CASSFSTTGAYEQYF.

To note about this clone: The same CDR3 also results from other DNA sequences found in this sample. The V and J genes are TRBV27 and TRBJ2-7, with 7 bases aligning to TRBD1. The junction had 4 bases not matched to a gene; V was cut back by 5 bases and J by 0 bases. The germline V gene has CDR1 MNHEY and CDR2 SMNVEV (reference sequence). The CDR3 covers 14 residues. CDR3 protein: CASSRQGDSYEQYF. The DNA of the CDR3 is TGTGCCAGCAGTCGTCAGGGGGACTCCTACGAGCAGTACTTC.

This clone was counted a few times. V usage is TRBV10-3 and J usage is TRBJ1-2; 10 positions agree with TRBD1. Germline values: CDR1 ENHRY, CDR2 SYGVKD. The CDR3 has 13 residues. With V trimmed by 10 bases and J by 3 bases, 5 bases remained unmatched. The DNA of the CDR3 is TGTGCCACCCGGACAGGGGGTGACTATGGCTACACCTTC. Protein: CATRTGGDYGYTF.

The chain recombines TRBV6-1 with TRBJ1-2, with a possible D match to TRBD1 (5 bases). This CDR3 contains 12 residues. Germline V lookup: CDR1 MNHNS, CDR2 SASEGT. Between the trimmed V and J ends, which lost 6 bases and 8 bases, there was a span of 13 bases. This chain's CDR3 is CASSLQVGGYTF. CDR3 DNA sequence: TGTGCCAGCAGCCTACAGGTCGGAGGCTACACCTTC.

This chain links TRBV4-2 with TRBJ1-2; 11 nucleotides match TRBD1. V trimming: 6 bases; J trimming: 6 bases; junction bases outside the gene matches: 3. Germline V CDR1 and CDR2: LGHNA, YNFKEQ. The CDR3 is 13 residues long. CDR3 DNA: TGTGCCAGCAGTCCGGACAGGGGGCATGGCTACACCTTC. Its translation is CASSPDRGHGYTF.